A single T cell receptor beta chain is shown here with its context. TCRdb used MiXCR to reprocess the RT-PCR reads, holding one entry per CDR3 protein. The table lists roughly 570,000 distinct CDR3 sequences, 10% to 15% of them singletons. The CDR3 consists of 12 residues. V lost 6 bases to trimming and J lost 14 bases; unmatched junction nucleotides: 10. This entry is derived from a study of response to subunit inactivated influenza vaccine. V and J are TRBV12-3 or TRBV12-4 and TRBJ2-1, with 7 bases fitting TRBD1. The TCR comes from a man in his forties or fifties who received an inactivated influenza vaccine. The sequencing used PBMCs from blood, collected roughly 48 days after vaccination. The CDR3 region is CASSRGQRAEFF. The DNA for the CDR3 is TGTGCCAGCAGCCGGGGACAGAGGGCCGAGTTCTTC.